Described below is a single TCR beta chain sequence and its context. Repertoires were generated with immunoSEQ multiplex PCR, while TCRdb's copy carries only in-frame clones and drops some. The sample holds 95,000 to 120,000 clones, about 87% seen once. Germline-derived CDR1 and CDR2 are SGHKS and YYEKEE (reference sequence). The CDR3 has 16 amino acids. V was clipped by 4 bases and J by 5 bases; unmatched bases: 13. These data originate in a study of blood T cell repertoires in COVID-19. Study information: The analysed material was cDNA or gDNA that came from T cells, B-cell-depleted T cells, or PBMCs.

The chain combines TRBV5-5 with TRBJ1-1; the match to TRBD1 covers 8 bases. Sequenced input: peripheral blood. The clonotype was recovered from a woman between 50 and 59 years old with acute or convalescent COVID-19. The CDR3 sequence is CASSQQRTGLSTEAFF. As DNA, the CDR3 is TGTGCCAGCAGCCAACAAAGGACAGGGTTGAGTACTGAAGCTTTCTTT.